The T cell receptor beta chain under discussion was sequenced for a study of blood T cell repertoires in COVID-19. The CDR3 runs to 16 residues. V was clipped by 4 bases and J by 5 bases; unmatched bases: 10. Per germline, CDR1 SGHDN and CDR2 FVKESK. The table lists this clone with a few counts. Per the study methods: Estimates of nucleated cell counts were drawn from the amplification of reference gene primers. Generated by immunoSEQ multiplex PCR, the TCRdb table keeps only in-frame clones and is missing some. V, J and clone size are those of that table, while D and trimming were read from the DNA. The sample has hundreds of thousands of clones, about 87% seen once.

This sequence originates from a woman aged 50 to 60 who had recovered from COVID-19. This chain connects TRBV14 to TRBJ2-1; TRBD2 matches at 8 bases. The sequenced material came from peripheral blood. In nucleotides, the CDR3 is TGTGCCAGCAGCCCTCCCGGGGGGGCGATGGACAATGAGCAGTTCTTC. The encoded protein is CASSPPGGAMDNEQFF.